This T cell receptor beta chain was retrieved from a study of cytomegalovirus exposure and HLA in healthy donors. Study-level findings and limits: Accurate prediction of HLA-A and HLA-B alleles (for most subjects) was reportedly achieved from TCR beta sequences. The number of N-insertions in an Asian-associated ancestry cluster was reportedly below the approximately 700-donor mean in a later analysis.

This clone was seen once. Its matching antigen is unknown. The length of the CDR3 is 12 residues. Trimming took off 4 bases at V and 7 bases at J, with 10 bases between the two ends. CDR1 and CDR2 from the germline V gene are SGHTA and FQGNSA. Amplification used 60 Vbeta primers and 13 Jbeta primers. Clones were sequenced by immunoSEQ multiplex PCR, and TCRdb holds only the in-frame ones, with some missing. This sample has 55,000 or so clones; approximately 80% occur once, and the top ten carry less than 1.5%. The chain has TRBV7-2 and TRBJ1-1, with unresolved D. Sequencing was carried out using PBMCs. This TCR derives from a female donor in good health and CMV-seronegative. The CDR3 reads CASSSKPGEAFF. CDR3 nucleotides: TGTGCCAGCAGCTCCAAGCCAGGTGAAGCTTTCTTT.